Sequencing of this T cell receptor beta chain was carried out in a study of blood T cell repertoires in COVID-19. Study in general: The origin of the acute and convalescent COVID-19 samples was the United States, Italy and Spain.

How the authors handled the data: Reference gene primer amplification gave nucleated cell count estimates. Method: immunoSEQ multiplex PCR; TCRdb's copy keeps in-frame clones and lacks some. The DNA gave D and trimming, while V, J and clone size come from that table. The sample lists some 190,000 clones, approximately 85% occurring once. Comments on this clone: One end of the junction varies from germline; a read error may be responsible.

The specimen sequenced was peripheral blood. The clonotype comes from a human donor with active or convalescent COVID-19. The donor label of this sample is uncertain.

The CDR3 DNA reads TGTGCCAGCAGCTTACTAGCGGGAGCCCAAAACATTCAGTACTTC. Its translation: CASSLLAGAQNIQYF. V usage is TRBV7-8 and J usage is TRBJ2-4; TRBD2 agrees at 10 bases. Germline V gives CDR1 SGHVS, CDR2 FQNEAQ. The CDR3 has 15 residues.